This T cell receptor (beta chain) was recorded in a study of CD8+ T cells in alopecia areata. Germline CDR1 reads SQVTM; CDR2 reads ANQGSEA. The CDR3 extends over 12 amino acids. V shed 6 bases, J shed 6 bases, and the junction held 4 bases outside the gene matches. RNA was extracted and reverse transcribed into cDNA as the sequencing template. Libraries were prepared by immunoSEQ multiplex PCR; TCRdb keeps only in-frame clonotypes and omits some of them. The sample has around 210,000 clones; 45% to 70% are singletons. The sample consisted of CD8+ T cells sorted from blood. The receptor was derived from a human donor in good health. The rearrangement uses TRBV29-1 and TRBJ2-2, with 7 bases lining up with TRBD1. As DNA, the CDR3 is TGCAGCGTAGCGACAGGGTCCGGGGAGCTGTTTTTT. It encodes CSVATGSGELFF.